These 18 T cell receptor beta chains were all obtained from the same sample, sequenced in a study of T cells in Graves' hyperthyroidism and ophthalmopathy. The TCR beta CDR3 regions underwent amplification using RNA transcripts as the source. First-round RT-PCR of the TCR CDR3 relied on the HTBI primer set. A single record per CDR3 protein comes from TCRdb applying MiXCR to the multiplex PCR reads. The sample comprises under 400,000 distinct CDR3 sequences, 25% of which are singletons, and more than 60% rests with the top ten. The material sequenced was blood. Receptor source: a man between 45 and 60 years old with Graves' hyperthyroidism.

The V call is TRBV4-2, the J call TRBJ2-3; TRBD2 aligns across 8 bases. The CDR3 has 16 residues. The J segment lost 0 bases and the V segment lost 1 base, leaving 3 bases of the junction unmatched. In germline, CDR1 is LGHNA, CDR2 YNFKEQ. The CDR3 DNA is TGTGCCAGCAGCCAAGGGCTAGCGGGTAGCACAGATACGCAGTATTTT. It yields the protein CASSQGLAGSTDTQYF.

V gene TRBV20-1 combines with J gene TRBJ2-1, with D possibly TRBD1 on 6 matching bases. Trimming removed 4 bases from V and 8 bases from J, with 12 bases in between. Germline V lookup: CDR1 DFQATT, CDR2 SNEGSKA (reference sequence). The CDR3 is 12 residues long. In DNA, the CDR3 is TGCAGTGCTATTCAGGGGCAAGATGAGCAGTTCTTC. Protein: CSAIQGQDEQFF.

V and J are TRBV29-1 and TRBJ1-3; D remains unclear. Looked up from germline, CDR1 is SQVTM and CDR2 is ANQGSEA. The CDR3 covers 12 residues. V gave up 8 bases and J gave up 0 bases, with 8 bases separating them. As DNA, the CDR3 is TGCAGCACCCGGAGCTCTGGAAACACCATATATTTT. Translated, it gives CSTRSSGNTIYF.

This clonotype was counted only a few times. The chain has TRBV19 and TRBJ2-1; maybe TRBD2 (5 bases). With 1 base removed from V and 6 bases from J, the gap between germline ends came to 16 bases. CDR1 LNHDA and CDR2 SQIVND come from the germline V gene (reference sequence). CDR3 size: 16 residues. The CDR3 reads CASSIGAGRASNEQFF. The DNA of the CDR3 is TGTGCCAGTAGTATAGGGGCCGGGCGGGCCTCCAATGAGCAGTTCTTC. The full variable domain, rest sourced from reference TRBV19 and TRBJ2-1, is DGGITQSPKYLFRKEGQNVTLSCEQNLNHDAMYWYRQDPGQGLRLIYYSQIVNDFQKGDIAEGYSVSREKKESFPLTVTSAQKNPTAFYLCASSIGAGRASNEQFFGPGTRLTVL.

This clonotype came up a few times. The V call is TRBV20-1, the J call TRBJ1-2; no clear D. The V and J ends lost 5 bases and 0 bases respectively, with 13 bases between them. CDR1 and CDR2 (germline): DFQATT, SNEGSKA (reference sequence). This CDR3 region has 14 residues. In nucleotides, the CDR3 is TGCAGTGCTCGTGACATCAAGACTAACTATGGCTACACCTTC. It codes for CSARDIKTNYGYTF.

This chain links TRBV10-1 with TRBJ2-7; D unclear. The germline CDR1 and CDR2 sequences are WNHNN and SYGVQD (reference sequence). Trimming removed 9 bases from V and 0 bases from J, with 6 bases in between. CDR3 length equals 11 residues. The CDR3 protein is CASLSSYEQYF. CDR3 bases: TGCGCCAGTCTTAGCTCCTACGAGCAGTACTTC.

This clonotype was counted ten times or more. The chain joins TRBV28 to TRBJ1-1, with D maybe TRBD1 (6 bases). V lost 6 bases to trimming and J lost 3 bases, with 14 bases between them. The CDR3 has 14 residues. Per the germline V gene, CDR1 is MDHEN and CDR2 is SYDVKM. CDR3 protein: CASSATGPDTEAFF. DNA for the CDR3: TGTGCCAGCAGCGCCACAGGGCCCGACACTGAAGCTTTCTTT.

The chain joins TRBV12-3 or TRBV12-4 to TRBJ1-2; D is ambiguous. Trimming removed 4 bases from V and 8 bases from J, with 8 bases in between. This CDR3 spans 11 amino acids. This CDR3 reads CASSSSGGYTF. The CDR3, as DNA: TGTGCCAGCAGTTCCTCCGGCGGCTACACCTTC.

In this sample, this clonotype turned up many times. V and J are TRBV2 and TRBJ2-3, with TRBD2 matching 13 bases. Germline V gene sequence: CDR1 SNHLY, CDR2 FYNNEI. The CDR3 consists of 14 residues. V was pared by 7 bases and J by 5 bases, with 3 bases of the junction left unmatched. The CDR3 nucleotides are TGTGCCAGCACCGGGACTAGCGGGATAGATACGCAGTATTTT. Translating it yields CASTGTSGIDTQYF.

This clonotype was seen repeatedly, ten times or more. The chain employs TRBV6-1 and TRBJ1-1; 7 bases map to TRBD1. Trimming at V came to 3 bases and at J to 6 bases, leaving 10 bases not matched to a gene. This CDR3 is built from 15 residues. The V gene's germline CDR1 is MNHNS and CDR2 SASEGT. In nucleotides, the CDR3 is TGTGCCAGCAGTGACCCCGGGACAGATTTCCCTGAAGCTTTCTTT. Residues: CASSDPGTDFPEAFF.

V usage is TRBV5-5 and J usage is TRBJ2-7; D not certain. The CDR3 is 16 amino acids. CDR1 and CDR2 (germline): SGHKS, YYEKEE (reference sequence). The germline V and J ends were trimmed by 0 bases and 0 bases, with 13 bases remaining between them. In nucleotides, the CDR3 is TGTGCCAGCAGCTTGGCTGGCTTCTTTAGCTCCTACGAGCAGTACTTC. This gives the protein CASSLAGFFSSYEQYF.

This clonotype was seen a handful of times. V and J are TRBV5-1 and TRBJ2-2; the match to TRBD2 covers 11 bases. Losses at the gene ends were 4 bases for V and 2 bases for J; bases not matched to a gene: 4. CDR3 length equals 16 residues. CDR1 is SGHRS, CDR2 YFSETQ, per germline. This CDR3 is CASSLLAGDNTGELFF. The CDR3 bases are TGCGCCAGCAGCCTACTAGCGGGAGATAACACCGGGGAGCTGTTTTTT.

The chain links TRBV5-1 to TRBJ1-1, with D maybe TRBD1 (6 bases). Germline V gene data show CDR1 as SGHRS and CDR2 as YFSETQ. The V end lost 4 bases, the J end lost 3 bases, and 13 bases lay between the germline ends. CDR3 length: 14 amino acids. As DNA, the CDR3 is TGCGCCAGCAGCCTGATGCAGGGGTACACTGAAGCTTTCTTT. It yields the protein CASSLMQGYTEAFF. The full variable domain, in which reference TRBV5-1 and TRBJ1-1 provide the parts outside the CDR3, is KAGVTQTPRYLIKTRGQQVTLSCSPISGHRSVSWYQQTPGQGLQFLFEYFSETQRNKGNFPGRFSGRQFSNSRSEMNVSTLELGDSALYLCASSLMQGYTEAFFGQGTRLTVV.

The table lists this clonotype with a few counts. The chain couples TRBV5-1 to TRBJ2-1; 9 nucleotides align to TRBD2. V shed 1 base, J shed 4 bases, and the junction held 9 bases outside the gene matches. Germline CDR1 SGHRS, CDR2 YFSETQ. CDR3 size: 17 residues. The CDR3: CASSLSGTSTGYNEQFF. As DNA, the CDR3 is TGCGCCAGCAGCTTGTCTGGGACTAGCACTGGGTACAATGAGCAGTTCTTC.

There are a few counts of this clonotype. V and J are TRBV4-1 and TRBJ2-7; no clear D gene. Germline values: CDR1 MGHRA, CDR2 YSYEKL. Between the trimmed V and J ends, which lost 0 bases and 6 bases, there was a span of 12 bases. This CDR3 has 14 amino acids. The CDR3 protein is CASSQDRLEPEQYF. As DNA, the CDR3 is TGCGCCAGCAGCCAAGATCGGTTGGAGCCCGAGCAGTACTTC.

The rearrangement joins TRBV29-1 to TRBJ2-1, with D possibly being TRBD2 (6 bases). The V end lost 6 bases, the J end lost 9 bases, and 21 bases lay between the germline ends. The CDR3 consists of 14 residues. Germline V CDR1 and CDR2: SQVTM, ANQGSEA. The CDR3 loop is CSVVRLDAYGEQFF. In nucleotides, the CDR3 is TGCAGCGTGGTCCGACTAGATGCTTACGGTGAGCAGTTCTTC.

The sample holds a few counts of this clonotype. The gene calls are TRBV2 and TRBJ2-1; weak D call: TRBD2 (5 bases). Germline CDR1 reads SNHLY; CDR2 reads FYNNEI. V was shortened by 7 bases and J by 5 bases, with 12 bases between the two germline ends. The CDR3 extends over 13 amino acids. This CDR3 is CASNLEGHNEQFF. The CDR3, as DNA: TGTGCCAGCAATCTCGAGGGTCACAATGAGCAGTTCTTC.

This clonotype was seen a few times. The chain joins TRBV29-1 to TRBJ2-5, with no clear D. The CDR3 sequence is 12 residues long. Germline V CDR1 and CDR2: SQVTM, ANQGSEA. Deletions cut 3 bases from V and 1 base from J, with 6 bases between. The CDR3 DNA reads TGCAGCGTTGAGGGCAGCCAAGAGACCCAGTACTTC. Protein sequence: CSVEGSQETQYF.